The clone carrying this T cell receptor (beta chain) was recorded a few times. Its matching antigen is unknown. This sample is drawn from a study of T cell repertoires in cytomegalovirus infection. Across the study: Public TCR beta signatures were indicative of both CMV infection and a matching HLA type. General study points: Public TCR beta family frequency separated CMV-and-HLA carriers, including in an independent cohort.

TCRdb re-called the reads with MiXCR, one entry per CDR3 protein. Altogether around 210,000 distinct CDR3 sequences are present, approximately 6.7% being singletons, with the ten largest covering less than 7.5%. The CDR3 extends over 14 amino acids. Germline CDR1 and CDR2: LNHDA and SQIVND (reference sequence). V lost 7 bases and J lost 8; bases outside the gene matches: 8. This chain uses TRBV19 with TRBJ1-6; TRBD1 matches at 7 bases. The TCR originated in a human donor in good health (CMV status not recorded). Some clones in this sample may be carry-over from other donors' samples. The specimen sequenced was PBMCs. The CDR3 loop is CASNSGTDYSPLHF. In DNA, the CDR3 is TGTGCCAGTAACTCCGGGACAGACTATTCACCCCTCCACTTT.